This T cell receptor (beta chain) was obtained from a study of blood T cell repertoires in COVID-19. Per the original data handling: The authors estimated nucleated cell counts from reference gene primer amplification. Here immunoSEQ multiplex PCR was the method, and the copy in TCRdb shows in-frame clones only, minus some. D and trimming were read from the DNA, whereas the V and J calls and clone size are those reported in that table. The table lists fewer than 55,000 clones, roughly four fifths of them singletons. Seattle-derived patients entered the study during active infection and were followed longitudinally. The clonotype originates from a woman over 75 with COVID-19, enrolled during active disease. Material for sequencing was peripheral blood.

The CDR3 nucleotides read TGTGCTAGTGGTTTGGTACTTGGTAGCGGGAGCTCCTACAATGAGCAGTTCTTC. Its translation is CASGLVLGSGSSYNEQFF. The chain uses TRBV12-5 and TRBJ2-1; TRBD2 matches 9 bases. The CDR3 totals 18 residues. V lost 0 bases and J lost 0; bases outside the gene matches: 6. Germline V CDR1 and CDR2: LGHNT, FRNRAP.